This TCR beta chain was retrieved from a study of shared T cell receptors in the human thymus. CDR1 and CDR2 from the germline V gene are MGHDK and SYGVNS. Trimming took off 8 bases at V and 6 bases at J, with 14 bases between the two ends. The CDR3 is made up of 12 amino acids. The method was immunoSEQ multiplex PCR; TCRdb's version includes in-frame clones alone and lacks a portion of them. The sample has some 720,000 clones, 88% seen once. This clone was counted once. These data also featured in a second study, about human thymus T cells. That paper states: Donors consisted of healthy Finnish infants (having corrective surgery for congenital heart defects). From resections taken during corrective heart surgery, the thymus tissue was obtained. Apparent skewing of V and J gene usage characterized both thymic and blood repertoires. Unrelated people showed highly overlapping thymic repertoires, related research reported.

The chain employs TRBV25-1 and TRBJ2-7; D unresolved. The sequenced material came from thymocytes. The receptor was derived from a boy under two years old with a congenital heart defect. CDR3 protein: CASGEYPTEQYF. CDR3 nucleotides: TGTGCCAGCGGGGAATACCCTACCGAGCAGTACTTC.